This note documents a single T cell receptor beta chain sequence. Its antigen is still unknown. Base-call qualities are not available, and no considerably larger clone is one nucleotide away. This entry belongs to a study of OX40 agonist ivuxolimab in advanced cancers. As for the study more broadly: Ivuxolimab was an agonistic, fully human IgG2 monoclonal antibody directed against OX40 (CD134), a costimulatory receptor. Intravenous ivuxolimab was administered to patients every 2 weeks at six dose levels: 0.01, 0.1, 0.3, 1.5, 3 and 10 mg/kg. Among the approximately 50 dose-escalation patients, 19 had hepatocellular carcinoma, 15 or so melanoma, 9 renal cell carcinoma and 9 head and neck cancer. The dose-escalation cohort was over 70% male with a mean age of roughly 60 years, ranging from roughly 23 to 79. Prior anti-PD-1, anti-PD-L1 or anti-CTLA-4 therapy was permitted, and approximately 42% of dose-escalation patients had received checkpoint inhibitors. Partial responses occurred in three dose-escalation patients: two with cutaneous melanoma and one with hepatocellular carcinoma. The purpose of peripheral TCRbeta sequencing was to test whether ivuxolimab changed TCR sequence diversity and led to clonal T-cell expansion. The paper reports the monotherapy dose-escalation portion (N of about 47 patients) of the phase I ivuxolimab trial.

Genomic DNA was isolated from the sorted cells so that the TCRbeta CDR3 region could be sequenced. The immunoSEQ Assay was used for sequencing of TCRbeta CDR3 regions. TCRdb provides this immuneACCESS table in a form limited to in-frame rearrangements. Some clones are lacking; in checked studies, under half of them reflect an unresolved V gene, and why the rest are absent is not known. The sample yields tens of thousands of clones; over 90% were counted once. Of the sample, around 27% is held by the ten largest clones. The trial excluded patients who had a history of autoimmune disease or who were on systemic immunosuppression. In every dose cohort, peripheral blood was drawn for TCR sequencing at baseline, cycle 4 day 1, and cycle 7 day 1. Samples were obtained from an open-label, multicenter, first-in-human phase I dose-escalation trial of ivuxolimab. Adults with locally advanced or metastatic melanoma, renal cell carcinoma, hepatocellular carcinoma or head and neck squamous cell carcinoma were enrolled in the trial. CD4+ and CD8+ T cells were sorted separately from peripheral blood before TCR sequencing.

Findings and caveats that apply to the study as a whole: In the 0.1-3.0 mg/kg groups, partial responders had among the lowest normalized peripheral clonal expansion, particularly in CD8+ T cells. The antigen specificity of the clonally expanded peripheral T cells was not determined. After ivuxolimab, CD8+ T cells had more expanded clones than CD4+ T cells on average. Clonal expansion of both CD4+ and CD8+ blood T cells was observed from baseline to week 6 at doses 0.1 to 3.0 mg/kg. Low levels of normalized T-cell clonal expansion were also seen in some nonresponding patients.

Trimmed from V: 2 bases; trimmed from J: 0 bases; junction bases lacking a gene match: 20. The CDR3 runs 22 amino acids, cysteine and phenylalanine included. Left in the record is the CDR3 DNA by itself, 66 bases read in frame from the first base. CDR1 SGHTA and CDR2 FQGTGA are derived from the germline V gene. The sample consisted of CD4+ or CD8+ T cells sorted from blood, taken in a trial of the OX40 agonist ivuxolimab. The sequence came from an adult with an advanced solid tumor such as melanoma, head and neck, liver or kidney cancer. This receptor chain uses TRBV7-3 and TRBJ2-1; a stretch of 9 junction bases matches TRBD1. The sequence in DNA is TGTGCCAGCAGCTTAGGATTCCCGGGACAGGGAAACCGCAGTAGCTCCTACAATGAGCAGTTCTTC. This codes for CASSLGFPGQGNRSSSYNEQFF.